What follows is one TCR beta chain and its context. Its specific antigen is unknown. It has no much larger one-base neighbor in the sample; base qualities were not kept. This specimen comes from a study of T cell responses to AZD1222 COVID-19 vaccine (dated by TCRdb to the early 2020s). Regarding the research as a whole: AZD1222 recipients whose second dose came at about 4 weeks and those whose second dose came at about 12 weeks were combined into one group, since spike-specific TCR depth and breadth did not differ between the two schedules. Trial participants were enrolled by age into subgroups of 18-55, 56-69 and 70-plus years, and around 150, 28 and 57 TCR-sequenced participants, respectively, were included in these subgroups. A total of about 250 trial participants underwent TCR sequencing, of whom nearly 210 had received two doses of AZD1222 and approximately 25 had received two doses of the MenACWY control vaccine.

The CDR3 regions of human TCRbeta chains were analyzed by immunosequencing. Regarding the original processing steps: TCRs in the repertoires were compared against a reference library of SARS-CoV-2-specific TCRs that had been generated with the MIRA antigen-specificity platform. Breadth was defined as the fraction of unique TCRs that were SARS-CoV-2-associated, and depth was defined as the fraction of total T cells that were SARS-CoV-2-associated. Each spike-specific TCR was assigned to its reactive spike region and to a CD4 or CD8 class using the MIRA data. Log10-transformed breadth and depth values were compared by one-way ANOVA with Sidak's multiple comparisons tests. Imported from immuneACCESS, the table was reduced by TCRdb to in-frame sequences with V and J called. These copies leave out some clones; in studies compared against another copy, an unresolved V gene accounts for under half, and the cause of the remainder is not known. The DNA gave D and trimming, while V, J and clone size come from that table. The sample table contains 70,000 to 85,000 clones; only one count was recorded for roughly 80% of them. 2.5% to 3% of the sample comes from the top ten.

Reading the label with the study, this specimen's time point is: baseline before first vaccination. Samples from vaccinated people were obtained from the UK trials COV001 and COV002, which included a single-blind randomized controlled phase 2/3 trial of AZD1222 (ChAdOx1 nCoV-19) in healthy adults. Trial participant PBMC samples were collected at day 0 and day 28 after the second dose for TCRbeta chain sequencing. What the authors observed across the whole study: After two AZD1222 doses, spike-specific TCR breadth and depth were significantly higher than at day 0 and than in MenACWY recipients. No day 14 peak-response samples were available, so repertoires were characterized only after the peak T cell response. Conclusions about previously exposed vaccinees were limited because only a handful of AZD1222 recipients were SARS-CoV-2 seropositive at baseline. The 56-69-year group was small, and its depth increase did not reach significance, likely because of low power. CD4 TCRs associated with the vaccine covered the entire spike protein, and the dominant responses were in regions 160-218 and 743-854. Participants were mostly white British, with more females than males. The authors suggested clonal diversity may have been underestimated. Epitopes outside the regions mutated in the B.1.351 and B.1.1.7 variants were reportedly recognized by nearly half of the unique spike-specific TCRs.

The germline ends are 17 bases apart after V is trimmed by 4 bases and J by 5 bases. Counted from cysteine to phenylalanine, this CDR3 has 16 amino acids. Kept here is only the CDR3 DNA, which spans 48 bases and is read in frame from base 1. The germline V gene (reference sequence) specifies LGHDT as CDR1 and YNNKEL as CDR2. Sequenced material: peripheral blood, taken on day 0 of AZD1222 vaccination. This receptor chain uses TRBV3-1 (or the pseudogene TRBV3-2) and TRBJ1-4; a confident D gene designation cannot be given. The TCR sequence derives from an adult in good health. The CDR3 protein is CASSPAFAGLNEKLFF. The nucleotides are TGTGCCAGCAGCCCAGCCTTTGCGGGCTTGAATGAAAAACTGTTTTTT.